These 28 T cell receptor beta chains originate from one sample sequenced in a study of blood T cell repertoires in COVID-19. Assay: immunoSEQ multiplex PCR; the TCRdb copy retains only in-frame clones and omits some. The table records tens of thousands of clones, roughly 70% of them present only once. The sample taken for sequencing was peripheral blood. These receptors were taken from a woman between 45 and 60 years old with active or convalescent COVID-19.

The chain carries TRBV27 and TRBJ2-7; a possible D gene is TRBD2 (6 bases). The V end lost 3 bases, the J end lost 0 bases, and 9 bases lay between the germline ends. CDR3 length: 14 residues. CDR1 is MNHEY, CDR2 SMNVEV, per germline (reference sequence). CDR3 coding DNA: TGTGCCAGCAGTTTGGCCGGGAGCTCCTACGAGCAGTACTTC. Its translation: CASSLAGSSYEQYF.

This clone was detected ten times or more. J is TRBJ1-1 and V is TRBV19; the match to TRBD1 covers 7 bases. The CDR3 has 15 residues. J lost 1 base, V lost 3 bases, and 5 bases had no gene match. Looked up from germline, CDR1 is LNHDA and CDR2 is SQIVND (reference sequence). As DNA, the CDR3 is TGTGCCAGTAGTATTTCGGACAGGTGGAACACTGAAGCTTTCTTT. Encoded protein: CASSISDRWNTEAFF.

This clone was detected a few times. This rearrangement joins TRBV11-1 to TRBJ2-7; the D gene is possibly TRBD2 (6 bases). V was cut by 3 bases and J by 0 bases, with 12 bases left in between. The CDR3 is made up of 15 amino acids. Germline-derived CDR1 and CDR2 are SGHAT and FQDESV (reference sequence). The CDR3 bases are TGTGCCAGCAGCTTGTGGGGGGTAGCCTCCTACGAGCAGTACTTC. Protein: CASSLWGVASYEQYF.

The chain combines TRBV2 with TRBJ1-6, with a tentative D call TRBD1 (5 bases). V lost 5 bases, J lost 7 bases, and 15 bases lay in between. CDR1 and CDR2 from the germline V gene are SNHLY and FYNNEI. CDR3 size: 15 residues. The CDR3 coding sequence is TGTGCCAGCAGTAACCAGGGTAGGGGCAATTCACCCCTCCACTTT. Amino acid sequence: CASSNQGRGNSPLHF.

This chain joins TRBV5-1 and TRBJ2-7, with no clear D. The V gene lost 1 base and the J gene lost 3 bases, with 5 bases spanning the gap. The CDR3 has 12 amino acids. Germline lookup yields CDR1 SGHRS and CDR2 YFSETQ. The CDR3 nucleotides are TGCGCCAGCAGCTTGAGCGACTACGAGCAGTACTTC. As protein: CASSLSDYEQYF.

The chain uses TRBV6-6 and TRBJ2-1; TRBD2 matches 14 bases. The CDR3 spans 17 residues. J gave up 4 bases and V 6 bases, and 8 bases lay outside the gene matches. Germline V lookup: CDR1 MNHNY, CDR2 SVGAGI (reference sequence). The CDR3 region is CASSRRLAGGIYNEQFF. In DNA form, the CDR3 reads TGTGCCAGCAGCCGACGACTAGCGGGAGGGATATACAATGAGCAGTTCTTC.

The V call is TRBV10-3, the J call TRBJ1-2; maybe TRBD1 (6 bases). The CDR3 is 16 residues long. CDR1 and CDR2 from the germline V gene are ENHRY and SYGVKD. V was shortened by 4 bases and J by 0 bases, with 15 bases between the two germline ends. CDR3 nucleotides: TGTGCCATCAGTGTGGGAATACAGGGAGCTAACTATGGCTACACCTTC. Protein sequence: CAISVGIQGANYGYTF.

V usage is TRBV28 and J usage is TRBJ2-2, with D possibly being TRBD2 (6 bases). V lost 8 bases and J lost 7, with 20 bases in between. The CDR3 contains 15 residues. CDR1 and CDR2 from the germline V gene are MDHEN and SYDVKM. CDR3 bases: TGTGCCAGCCGATCTGCGGGGTCGATCCTCGGGGAGCTGTTTTTT. Translation: CASRSAGSILGELFF.

The chain employs TRBV6-6 and TRBJ2-2, with 12 bases aligning to TRBD1. Germline CDR1 reads MNHNY; CDR2 reads SVGAGI (reference sequence). CDR3 length equals 16 residues. J was trimmed by 7 bases and V by 2 bases; bases with no gene match: 5. CDR3 DNA: TGTGCCAGCAGTTACCGGGACAGGGGGCCGAGCGGGGAGCTGTTTTTT. This sequence encodes CASSYRDRGPSGELFF.

This rearrangement joins TRBV7-8 to TRBJ2-1; 8 bases agree with TRBD2. The CDR3 sequence is 16 residues long. Per germline, CDR1 SGHVS and CDR2 FQNEAQ. Losses at the gene ends were 2 bases for V and 8 bases for J; bases not matched to a gene: 11. DNA for the CDR3: TGTGCCAGCAGCTTATATCACGGGAGGGCCACAGATGAGCAGTTCTTC. This encodes CASSLYHGRATDEQFF.

The CDR3 sequence: CSVAKGTGQETQYF. Written as DNA, the CDR3 is TGCAGCGTTGCCAAAGGGACAGGGCAGGAGACCCAGTACTTC. The chain combines TRBV29-1 with TRBJ2-5, with 9 positions matching TRBD1. Unmatched junction bases numbered 8, after V lost 4 bases and J lost 5 bases. Per germline, CDR1 SQVTM and CDR2 ANQGSEA. The CDR3 spans 14 residues.

V is TRBV4-1 and J is TRBJ2-1; 9 bases agree with TRBD2. J was trimmed by 8 bases and V by 6 bases; bases with no gene match: 8. The V gene's germline CDR1 is MGHRA and CDR2 YSYEKL. This CDR3 comprises 14 residues. The CDR3 nucleotides read TGCGCCAGCAGGCACTTGGCGGGAGGGTATGAGCAGTTCTTC. Translating gives CASRHLAGGYEQFF.

The chain combines TRBV4-1 with TRBJ2-3; 13 nucleotides match TRBD2. The length of the CDR3 is 17 residues. Trimming removed 1 base from V and 5 bases from J; junction bases left unmatched: 6. Germline CDR1 reads MGHRA; CDR2 reads YSYEKL. The CDR3 coding sequence is TGCGCCAGCAGCCAAGGGACTAGCGGGAGAGTGATAGATACGCAGTATTTT. This gives the protein CASSQGTSGRVIDTQYF.

The chain is built from TRBV30 and TRBJ2-1; the D gene is possibly TRBD1 (6 bases). V dropped 2 bases and J dropped 1 base, with 12 bases sitting between them. Germline CDR1 reads GTSNPN; CDR2 reads SVGIG (reference sequence). This CDR3 is built from 15 residues. The CDR3 spells CAWSPGTRSYNEQFF. The CDR3 DNA is TGTGCCTGGAGTCCCGGGACAAGATCCTACAATGAGCAGTTCTTC.

J is TRBJ2-7 and V is TRBV28, with 8 bases matching TRBD1. The CDR3 totals 14 residues. Trimming at V came to 4 bases and at J to 0 bases, leaving 2 bases not matched to a gene. Germline CDR1 is MDHEN and CDR2 is SYDVKM. The CDR3 DNA sequence: TGTGCCAGCAGTTGGACAGGGCGCTCCTACGAGCAGTACTTC. This codes for CASSWTGRSYEQYF.

The V call is TRBV9, the J call TRBJ2-7, with D unclear. CDR3 length equals 16 residues. Germline CDR1 is SGDLS and CDR2 is YYNGEE. Trimming left V 3 bases short and J 0 bases short, with 16 bases between. The CDR3 here is CASSAGAGLSSYEQYF. DNA of the CDR3: TGTGCCAGCAGCGCCGGCGCTGGGCTAAGCTCCTACGAGCAGTACTTC. The variable domain in full, with the rest retrieved from reference TRBV9 and TRBJ2-7, is DSGVTQTPKHLITATGQRVTLRCSPRSGDLSVYWYQQSLDQGLQFLIQYYNGEERAKGNILERFSAQQFPDLHSELNLSSLELGDSALYFCASSAGAGLSSYEQYFGPGTRLTVT.

The chain couples TRBV19 to TRBJ2-7, with TRBD1 identical over 8 bases. The CDR3 sequence is 13 residues long. Germline-derived CDR1 and CDR2 are LNHDA and SQIVND (reference sequence). The trim removed 2 bases at V and 6 bases at J, leaving 3 bases unmatched. CDR3 sequence: CASSIRGTGEQYF. CDR3 nucleotides: TGTGCCAGTAGTATACGGGGGACAGGCGAGCAGTACTTC.

This clone appeared many times. V and J are TRBV7-9 and TRBJ2-3; 10 bases line up with TRBD1. Germline lookup yields CDR1 SEHNR and CDR2 FQNEAQ (reference sequence). The junction had 5 bases not matched to a gene; V was cut back by 5 bases and J by 6 bases. There are 14 residues in the CDR3. CDR3 region: CASSRDRGRDTQYF. CDR3 DNA sequence: TGTGCCAGCAGCCGAGACAGGGGGCGGGATACGCAGTATTTT.

This chain connects TRBV18 to TRBJ2-7; tentatively, D is TRBD1 (5 bases). CDR3 length: 12 residues. Looked up from germline, CDR1 is KGHSH and CDR2 is LQKENI. V was pared by 4 bases and J by 6 bases, with 10 bases between. The CDR3: CASSQRTSEQYF. CDR3 DNA: TGTGCCAGCTCACAGAGGACAAGCGAGCAGTACTTC.

The CDR3 reads CASSALQGSTEAFF. The CDR3 DNA sequence: TGTGCCAGCAGTGCCCTACAGGGGAGCACTGAAGCTTTCTTT. The rearrangement joins TRBV6-4 to TRBJ1-1; 7 bases fit TRBD1. The CDR3 extends over 14 amino acids. The J segment lost 4 bases and the V segment lost 4 bases, leaving 6 bases of the junction unmatched. Germline V CDR1 and CDR2: MRHNA, SNTAGT.

In its sample, this clone was seen a few times. V usage is TRBV10-1 and J usage is TRBJ2-2; 7 bases agree with TRBD1. The CDR3 sequence is 15 residues long. Trimming took 5 bases from V and 2 from J; bases not matched to a gene: 5. CDR1 is WNHNN, CDR2 SYGVQD, per germline (reference sequence). The CDR3 bases are TGCGCCAGCAGTACCGGGACAGTTAACACCGGGGAGCTGTTTTTT. Encoded protein: CASSTGTVNTGELFF.

The rearrangement joins TRBV28 to TRBJ2-3, with 11 bases matching TRBD1. The germline V gene encodes CDR1 MDHEN and CDR2 SYDVKM. The CDR3 consists of 17 residues. The junction had 9 bases not matched to a gene; V was cut back by 5 bases and J by 2 bases. The CDR3 sequence is CASSLTKGQGDTDTQYF. CDR3 coding DNA: TGTGCCAGCAGTCTTACGAAGGGACAGGGGGACACAGATACGCAGTATTTT.

The V call is TRBV27, the J call TRBJ1-2; D possibly corresponds to TRBD1 (5 bases). The ends were cut back, 4 bases at V and 9 bases at J, with 21 bases in the middle. The length of the CDR3 is 15 residues. Germline lookup yields CDR1 MNHEY and CDR2 SMNVEV (reference sequence). CDR3: CASSSTQTGKMRYTF. The CDR3 coding sequence is TGTGCCAGCAGTTCGACTCAAACAGGAAAAATGCGCTACACCTTC.

This sequence joins TRBV7-9 and TRBJ2-7; tentatively, D is TRBD1 (8 bases). CDR1 and CDR2 from the germline V gene are SEHNR and FQNEAQ (reference sequence). Trimming cost V 5 bases and J 7 bases, with 15 bases left between them. The CDR3 sequence is 13 residues long. This CDR3 is CASSTGGALEQYF. The CDR3 nucleotides read TGTGCCAGCAGCACAGGGGGGGCCCTGGAGCAGTACTTC.

The V and J genes are TRBV15 and TRBJ2-1; a weak D match, TRBD2 (6 bases). The CDR3 extends over 14 amino acids. The V gene lost 0 bases and the J gene lost 10 bases, with 13 bases spanning the gap. CDR1 is LNHNV and CDR2 is YYDKDF in the germline V gene (reference sequence). DNA of the CDR3: TGTGCCACCAGCAGAGATTTGGGAGGTGGGGAGCAGTTCTTC. Encoded protein: CATSRDLGGGEQFF.

The chain employs TRBV6-5 and TRBJ1-4; 10 bases are a match to TRBD1. With 2 bases clipped from V and 11 bases from J, the junction kept 5 bases outside the gene matches. Germline CDR1 MNHEY, CDR2 SVGAGI. The CDR3 sequence is 14 residues long. The CDR3 DNA is TGTGCCAGCAGTTACGCGGGACAGGGGAGGAAACTGTTTTTT. Its protein product is CASSYAGQGRKLFF.

The chain combines TRBV24-1 with TRBJ2-5, with TRBD1 matching 12 bases. Germline trimming cut 9 bases from V and 4 bases from J; bases unmatched to any gene: 5. Per germline, CDR1 KGHDR and CDR2 SFDVKD. CDR3 length: 14 residues. The CDR3 sequence: CATEGQGAGETQYF. CDR3 sequence (DNA): TGTGCCACCGAGGGACAGGGGGCCGGAGAGACCCAGTACTTC.

The J gene is TRBJ2-6, the V gene TRBV27, with D unresolved. V was cut by 7 bases and J by 1 base, with 5 bases left in between. The CDR3 length is 13 residues. Germline CDR1 reads MNHEY; CDR2 reads SMNVEV (reference sequence). The CDR3, as DNA: TGTGCCAGCACAGAATCTGGGGCCAACGTCCTGACTTTC. This translates into CASTESGANVLTF.